The T cell receptor beta chain described here comes from a study of blood T cell repertoires in COVID-19. The CDR3 consists of 15 residues. Germline loops: CDR1 SSHAT, CDR2 FNYEAQ (reference sequence). Method: immunoSEQ multiplex PCR; TCRdb's copy keeps in-frame clones and lacks some. The table includes about 200,000 clones, around four fifths detected once. As to this clone: The junction and the germline gene differ at one end; a read error may be behind it.

The receptor comes from a human donor in a cohort sampled during active COVID-19. Sequences were obtained from peripheral blood. The J gene is TRBJ1-4, the V gene TRBV7-7, with 7 nucleotides matching TRBD1. DNA of the CDR3: TGTGCTAGCAGCTTCAGACAGGGAAACAATGAAAAACTGTTTTTT. Translation gives CASSFRQGNNEKLFF.